Described below is a single T cell receptor beta chain sequence and its context. TCR beta chains were sequenced at survey level with immunoSEQ. The method was immunoSEQ multiplex PCR; TCRdb's version includes in-frame clones alone and lacks a portion of them. The sample lists 68,000 or so clones, 85% to 95% occurring once. Per the germline V gene, CDR1 is SEHNR and CDR2 is FQNEAQ (reference sequence). The CDR3 spans 11 residues. V lost 5 bases to trimming and J lost 7 bases, with 9 bases between them. The sample was PBMCs. The sequence came from a man aged 40-50 years with rheumatoid arthritis. The J gene is TRBJ2-7, the V gene TRBV7-9; D unclear. CDR3 sequence: CASSPPGEQYF. CDR3 DNA: TGTGCCAGCAGCCCCCCCGGGGAGCAGTACTTC. The whole variable domain, filled in from reference TRBV7-9 and TRBJ2-7, reads DTGVSQNPRHKITKRGQNVTFRCDPISEHNRLYWYRQTLGQGPEFLTYFQNEAQLEKSRLLSDRFSAERPKGSFSTLEIQRTEQGDSAMYLCASSPPGEQYFGPGTRLTVT.